This passage covers 3 T cell receptor beta chains from one sample sequenced in a study of CD8+CD57+ T cells in acquired aplastic anemia. Genomic DNA constituted the template upon which TCR beta VDJ and CDR3 profiling was performed. TCRdb re-called the reads with MiXCR, one entry per CDR3 protein. The profile shows more than 45,000 distinct CDR3 sequences, about three quarters of them singletons. The sequencing input was sorted CD4+, CD8+, or CD8+CD57+ T cells (not recorded which) from PBMCs. Source of these receptors: a human donor in good health, serving as a control.

The rearrangement links TRBV2 to TRBJ2-3; D is ambiguous. There are 13 residues in the CDR3. Trimming cost V 4 bases and J 2 bases, with 7 bases left between them. CDR1 is SNHLY, CDR2 FYNNEI, per germline. The CDR3 sequence is CASSAANTDTQYF. The DNA of the CDR3 is TGTGCCAGCAGTGCCGCTAACACAGATACGCAGTATTTT.

The V call is TRBV10-3, the J call TRBJ2-2, with D possibly matching TRBD1 (5 bases). The CDR3 loop spans 14 amino acids. Germline assignment: CDR1 ENHRY and CDR2 SYGVKD. The V gene lost 3 bases and the J gene lost 3 bases, with 8 bases spanning the gap. The CDR3 DNA is TGTGCCATCAGTGACGACAGTTACACCGGGGAGCTGTTTTTT. Protein: CAISDDSYTGELFF.

The chain combines TRBV5-4 with TRBJ2-7, with 13 bases matching TRBD2. CDR1 is SGHNT, CDR2 YYREEE, per germline (reference sequence). The CDR3 runs to 18 residues. After removal of 3 bases from V and 3 bases from J, the junction contained 12 bases not matched to a gene. CDR3 sequence: CASSYGLAGVPVDYEQYF. CDR3 DNA: TGTGCCAGCAGCTACGGACTAGCGGGAGTTCCGGTAGACTACGAGCAGTACTTC.